The rows below give T cell receptor beta chains drawn from one sample of a study of T-cell memory formation after mild COVID-19. MiXCR, run by TCRdb on the 5' RACE reads, gives a single entry per CDR3 protein. The profile shows some 300,000 distinct CDR3 sequences, approximately 19% of them singletons. Material for sequencing was PBMCs or a T cell subset sorted from them (not recorded which). These receptors originate from a man aged 18 to 29 who had mild COVID-19 (a few samples of this study predate the infection). Cell type and time point are not known. CDR3s leave out the opening cysteine and the closing phenylalanine or tryptophan. The order of the fields is V gene, J gene, CDR3 protein.

TRBV16,TRBJ2-2,ASSQFFGSGELF
TRBV6-5,TRBJ1-1,ASFRGMNTEAF
TRBV9,TRBJ1-5,ASSPGQGTSNQPQH
TRBV9,TRBJ2-3,ASSVSGVRTDTQY
TRBV20-1,TRBJ1-2,SAPDRDVGYT
TRBV6-2/TRBV6-3,TRBJ2-7,ASSYSMGEFYEQY
TRBV5-1,TRBJ2-3,ASSYGTGPADTQY
TRBV7-6,TRBJ2-7,ASGGGTNSYEQY
TRBV4-3,TRBJ1-3,ASSQDGAGSLIRNTIY
TRBV12-3/TRBV12-4,TRBJ2-2,ASRGAGGWNTGELF
TRBV7-3,TRBJ2-1,ASSLRLAGVYSYNEQF
TRBV4-3,TRBJ1-2,ASSNRDWSYGYT
TRBV14,TRBJ1-1,ASSQGFYREQNTEAF
TRBV9,TRBJ1-2,ASSVEAGNYGYT
TRBV7-9,TRBJ1-1,ASSSWDRKAF
TRBV7-8,TRBJ2-1,ASTQGYNEQF
TRBV2,TRBJ1-2,ASSRQRPNYGYT
TRBV29-1,TRBJ1-1,SVRPMNTEAF
TRBV7-9,TRBJ2-5,ASSLGLAGGPQYQETQY
TRBV6-2/TRBV6-3,TRBJ2-7,ASSQSGQGLYEQY
TRBV20-1,TRBJ2-5,SASSGGPQTQY
TRBV15,TRBJ1-2,ATSPKRAGVGYT
TRBV7-2,TRBJ2-2,ASSFRHPPNTGELF
TRBV7-9,TRBJ2-1,ASSFGQGVDEQF
TRBV12-3/TRBV12-4,TRBJ2-7,ASSLGGNGQY
TRBV6-2/TRBV6-3,TRBJ1-5,ASKKAPSYSNQPQH
TRBV27,TRBJ2-3,ASSWYGDTQY
TRBV7-9,TRBJ1-1,ASSLGGGGRYGAEAF
TRBV5-6,TRBJ2-1,ASSLVSVDEQF
TRBV12-3/TRBV12-4,TRBJ2-5,ASRRRQGLWQETQY